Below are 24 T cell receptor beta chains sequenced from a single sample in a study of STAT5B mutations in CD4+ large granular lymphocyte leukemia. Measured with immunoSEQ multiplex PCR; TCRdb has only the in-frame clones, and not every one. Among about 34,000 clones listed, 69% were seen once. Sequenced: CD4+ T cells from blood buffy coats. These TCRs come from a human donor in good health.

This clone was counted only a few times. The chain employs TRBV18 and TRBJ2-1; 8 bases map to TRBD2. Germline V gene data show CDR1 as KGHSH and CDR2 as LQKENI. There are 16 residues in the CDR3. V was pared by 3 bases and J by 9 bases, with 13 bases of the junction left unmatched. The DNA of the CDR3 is TGTGCCAGCTCACCTGGGCGGTCCGGGGGGGCATTTGAGCAGTTCTTC. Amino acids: CASSPGRSGGAFEQFF.

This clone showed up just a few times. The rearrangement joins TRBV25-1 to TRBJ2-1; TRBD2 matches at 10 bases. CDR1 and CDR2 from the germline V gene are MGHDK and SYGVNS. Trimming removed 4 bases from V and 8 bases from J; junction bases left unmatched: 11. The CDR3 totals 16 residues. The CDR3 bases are TGTGCCAGCAGTGTATTGGCTAGCGGGGGTGGGGATGAGCAGTTCTTC. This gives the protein CASSVLASGGGDEQFF.

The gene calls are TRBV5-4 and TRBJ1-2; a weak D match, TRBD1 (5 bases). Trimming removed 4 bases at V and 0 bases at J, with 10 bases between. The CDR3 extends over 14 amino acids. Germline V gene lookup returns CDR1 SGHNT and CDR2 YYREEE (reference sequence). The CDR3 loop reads CASSPEGPNYGYTF. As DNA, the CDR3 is TGTGCCAGCAGCCCCGAGGGGCCTAACTATGGCTACACCTTC.

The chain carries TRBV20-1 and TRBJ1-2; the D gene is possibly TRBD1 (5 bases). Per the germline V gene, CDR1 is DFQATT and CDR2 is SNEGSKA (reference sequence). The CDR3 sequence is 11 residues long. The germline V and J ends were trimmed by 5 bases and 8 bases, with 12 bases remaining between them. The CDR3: CSASRDRGYTF. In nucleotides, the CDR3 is TGCAGTGCTTCGCGGGACCGCGGCTACACCTTC.

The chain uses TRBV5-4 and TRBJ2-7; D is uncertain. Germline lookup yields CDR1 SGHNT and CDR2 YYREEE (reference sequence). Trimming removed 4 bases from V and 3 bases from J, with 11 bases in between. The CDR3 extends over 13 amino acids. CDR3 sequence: CASSSNTVYEQYF. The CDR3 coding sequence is TGTGCCAGCAGCAGCAATACAGTCTACGAGCAGTACTTC. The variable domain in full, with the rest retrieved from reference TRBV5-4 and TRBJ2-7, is ETGVTQSPTHLIKTRGQQVTLRCSSQSGHNTVSWYQQALGQGPQFIFQYYREEENGRGNFPPRFSGLQFPNYSSELNVNALELDDSALYLCASSSNTVYEQYFGPGTRLTVT.

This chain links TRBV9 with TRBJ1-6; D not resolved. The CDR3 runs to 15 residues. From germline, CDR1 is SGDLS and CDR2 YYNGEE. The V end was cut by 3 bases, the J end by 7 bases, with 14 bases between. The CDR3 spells CASSAVAGTNSPLHF. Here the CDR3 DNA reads TGTGCCAGCAGCGCCGTGGCGGGAACGAATTCACCCCTCCACTTT. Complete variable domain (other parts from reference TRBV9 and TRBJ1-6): DSGVTQTPKHLITATGQRVTLRCSPRSGDLSVYWYQQSLDQGLQFLIQYYNGEERAKGNILERFSAQQFPDLHSELNLSSLELGDSALYFCASSAVAGTNSPLHFGNGTRLTVT.

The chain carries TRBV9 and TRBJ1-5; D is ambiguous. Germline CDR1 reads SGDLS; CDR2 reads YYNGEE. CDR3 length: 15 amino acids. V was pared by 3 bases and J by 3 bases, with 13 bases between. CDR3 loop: CASSASGGVNQPQHF. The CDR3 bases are TGTGCCAGCAGCGCTTCTGGCGGGGTCAATCAGCCCCAGCATTTT.

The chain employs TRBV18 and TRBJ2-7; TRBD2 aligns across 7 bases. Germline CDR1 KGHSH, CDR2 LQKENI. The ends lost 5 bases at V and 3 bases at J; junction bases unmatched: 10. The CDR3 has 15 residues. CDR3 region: CASSSGLGGGYEQYF. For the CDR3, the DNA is TGTGCCAGCTCATCGGGGCTTGGCGGGGGCTACGAGCAGTACTTC.

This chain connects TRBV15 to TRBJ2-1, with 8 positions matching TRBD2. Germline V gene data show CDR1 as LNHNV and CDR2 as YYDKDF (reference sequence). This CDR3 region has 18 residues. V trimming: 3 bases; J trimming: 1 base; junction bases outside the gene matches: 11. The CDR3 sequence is CATSRGTSGLGSYNEQFF. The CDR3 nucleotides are TGTGCCACCAGCAGGGGAACTAGCGGCCTCGGGTCCTACAATGAGCAGTTCTTC.

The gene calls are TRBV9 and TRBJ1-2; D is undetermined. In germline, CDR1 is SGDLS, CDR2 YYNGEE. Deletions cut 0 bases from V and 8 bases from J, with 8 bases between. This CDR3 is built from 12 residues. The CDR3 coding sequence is TGTGCCAGCAGCGTAGTGGGCGGGGGCTACACCTTC. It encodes CASSVVGGGYTF.

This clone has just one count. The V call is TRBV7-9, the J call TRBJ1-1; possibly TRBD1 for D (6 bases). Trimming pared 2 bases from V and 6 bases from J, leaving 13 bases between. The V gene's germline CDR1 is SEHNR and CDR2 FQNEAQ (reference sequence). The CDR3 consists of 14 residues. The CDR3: CASSLRVDSPEAFF. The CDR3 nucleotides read TGTGCCAGCAGCTTAAGGGTGGACAGTCCTGAAGCTTTCTTT.

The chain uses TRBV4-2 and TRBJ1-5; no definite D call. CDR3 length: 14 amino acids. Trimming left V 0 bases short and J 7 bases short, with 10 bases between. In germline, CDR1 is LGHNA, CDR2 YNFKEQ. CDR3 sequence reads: CASSQDPGSQPQHF. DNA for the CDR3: TGTGCCAGCAGCCAAGATCCTGGGTCGCAGCCCCAGCATTTT.

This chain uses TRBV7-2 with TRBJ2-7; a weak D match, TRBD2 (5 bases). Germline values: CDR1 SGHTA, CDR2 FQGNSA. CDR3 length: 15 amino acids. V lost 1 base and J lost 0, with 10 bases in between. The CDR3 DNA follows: TGTGCCAGCAGCTTAGGAGTGGGGAGCTCCTACGAGCAGTACTTC. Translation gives CASSLGVGSSYEQYF. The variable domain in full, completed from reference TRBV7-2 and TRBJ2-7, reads GAGVSQSPSNKVTEKGKDVELRCDPISGHTALYWYRQSLGQGLEFLIYFQGNSAPDKSGLPSDRFSAERTGGSVSTLTIQRTQQEDSAVYLCASSLGVGSSYEQYFGPGTRLTVT.

The CDR3 bases are TGTGCCAGTAGTGAGGATTTGGGAAACACCATATATTTT. This gives the protein CASSEDLGNTIYF. The chain employs TRBV19 and TRBJ1-3, with unresolved D. The CDR3 is made up of 13 amino acids. V was pared by 5 bases and J by 4 bases, with 9 bases between. Germline V gives CDR1 LNHDA, CDR2 SQIVND (reference sequence).

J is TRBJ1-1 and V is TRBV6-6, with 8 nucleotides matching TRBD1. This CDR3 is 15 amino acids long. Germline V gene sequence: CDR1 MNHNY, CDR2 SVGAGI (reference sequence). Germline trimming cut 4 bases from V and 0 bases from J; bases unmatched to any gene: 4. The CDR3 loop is CASSSGQVLNTEAFF. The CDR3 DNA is TGTGCCAGCAGTTCGGGACAGGTGTTGAACACTGAAGCTTTCTTT.

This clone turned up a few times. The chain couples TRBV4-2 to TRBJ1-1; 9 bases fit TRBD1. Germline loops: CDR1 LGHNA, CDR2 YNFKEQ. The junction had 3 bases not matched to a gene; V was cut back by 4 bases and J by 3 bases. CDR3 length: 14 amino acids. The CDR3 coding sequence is TGTGCCAGCAGCCGGGACAGGGAGGACACTGAAGCTTTCTTT. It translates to CASSRDREDTEAFF.

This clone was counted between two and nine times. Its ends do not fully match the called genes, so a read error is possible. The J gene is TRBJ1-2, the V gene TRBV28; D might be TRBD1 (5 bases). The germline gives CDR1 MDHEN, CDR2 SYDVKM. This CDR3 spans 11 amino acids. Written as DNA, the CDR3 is TGTGCCAGCAGTGTCCGGGACGGAGTGGCCTTC. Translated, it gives CASSVRDGVAF.

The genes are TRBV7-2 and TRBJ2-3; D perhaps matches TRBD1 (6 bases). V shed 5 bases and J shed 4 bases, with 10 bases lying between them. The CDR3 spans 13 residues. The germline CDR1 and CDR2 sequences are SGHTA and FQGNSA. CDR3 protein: CASSLQGSDTQYF. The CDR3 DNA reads TGTGCCAGCAGCCTACAGGGCTCAGATACGCAGTATTTT.

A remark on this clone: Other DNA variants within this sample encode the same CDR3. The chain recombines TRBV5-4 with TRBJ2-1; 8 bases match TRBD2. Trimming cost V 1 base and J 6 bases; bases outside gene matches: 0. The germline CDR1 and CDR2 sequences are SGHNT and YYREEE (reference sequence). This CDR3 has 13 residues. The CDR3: CASSLRGGNEQFF. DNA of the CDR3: TGTGCCAGCAGCTTGCGGGGGGGCAATGAGCAGTTCTTC.

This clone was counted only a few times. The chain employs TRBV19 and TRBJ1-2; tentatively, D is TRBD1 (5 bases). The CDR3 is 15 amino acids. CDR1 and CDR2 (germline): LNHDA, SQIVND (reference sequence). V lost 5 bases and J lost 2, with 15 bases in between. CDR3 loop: CASSESGTGNYGYTF. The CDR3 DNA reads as TGTGCCAGTAGTGAATCCGGGACTGGGAACTATGGCTACACCTTC.

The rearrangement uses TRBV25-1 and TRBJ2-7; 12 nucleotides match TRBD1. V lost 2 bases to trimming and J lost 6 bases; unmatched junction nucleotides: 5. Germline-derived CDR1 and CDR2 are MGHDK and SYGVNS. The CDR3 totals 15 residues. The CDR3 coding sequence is TGTGCCAGCAGTGAAGCGGGGACAGGGGGCTTCGAGCAGTACTTC. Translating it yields CASSEAGTGGFEQYF.

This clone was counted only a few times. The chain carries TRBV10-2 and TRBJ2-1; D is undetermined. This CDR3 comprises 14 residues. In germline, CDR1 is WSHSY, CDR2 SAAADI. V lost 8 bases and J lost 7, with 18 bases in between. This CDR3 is CASYLPGGKNEQFF. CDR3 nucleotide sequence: TGCGCCAGCTACCTCCCCGGCGGAAAGAATGAGCAGTTCTTC.

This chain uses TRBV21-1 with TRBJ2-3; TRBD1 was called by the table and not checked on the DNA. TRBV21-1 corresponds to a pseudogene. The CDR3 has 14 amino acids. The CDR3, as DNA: TGTGCCAGCAGCCCCCTCCAAGGGGCAGATACGCAGTATTTT. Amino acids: CASSPLQGADTQYF.

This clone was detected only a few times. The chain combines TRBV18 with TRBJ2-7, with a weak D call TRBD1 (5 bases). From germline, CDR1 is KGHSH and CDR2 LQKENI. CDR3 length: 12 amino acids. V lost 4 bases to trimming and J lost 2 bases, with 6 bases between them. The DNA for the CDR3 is TGTGCCAGCTCACAGGGGACCTACGAGCAGTACTTC. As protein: CASSQGTYEQYF.